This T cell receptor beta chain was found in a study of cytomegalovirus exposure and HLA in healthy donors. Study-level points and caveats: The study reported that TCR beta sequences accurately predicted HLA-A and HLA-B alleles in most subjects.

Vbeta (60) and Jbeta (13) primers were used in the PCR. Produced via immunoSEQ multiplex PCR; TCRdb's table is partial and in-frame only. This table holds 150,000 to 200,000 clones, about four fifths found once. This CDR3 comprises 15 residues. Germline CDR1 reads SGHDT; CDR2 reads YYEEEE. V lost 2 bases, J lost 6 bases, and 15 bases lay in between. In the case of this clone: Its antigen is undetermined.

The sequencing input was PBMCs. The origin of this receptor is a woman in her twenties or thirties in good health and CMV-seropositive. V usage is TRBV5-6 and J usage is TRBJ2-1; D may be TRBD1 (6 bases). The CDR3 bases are TGTGCCAGCAGCTTAGGAGTGGGGGCCCCCAATGAGCAGTTCTTC. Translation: CASSLGVGAPNEQFF.